The 9 T cell receptor beta chains presented below share a single source sample, sequenced in a study of identical twins. In TCRdb, the 5' RACE reads were re-called with MiXCR into one record per CDR3 protein. The repertoire includes around 490,000 distinct CDR3 sequences, nearly 15% of them detected once, and roughly 0.44% sits in the top ten. This sample also appeared in a second study, on yellow fever vaccine responses in identical twins.

Sequencing was performed on CD4+ T cells sorted from blood. The receptors originated from a woman aged 18-30 years in good health.

In this sample, this clonotype turned up a few times. This chain connects TRBV5-8 to TRBJ2-5; D call uncertain. The germline V gene has CDR1 SGHTS and CDR2 YDEGEE. The V end lost 2 bases, the J end lost 5 bases, and 7 bases lay between the germline ends. The CDR3 totals 12 residues. CDR3 DNA: TGTGCCAGCAGCTTCCTTCGGGAGACCCAGTACTTC. This encodes CASSFLRETQYF.

This clonotype came up many times. The chain is built from TRBV3-1 and TRBJ2-1; D remains unclear. The CDR3 has 16 residues. With 4 bases removed from V and 6 bases from J, the gap between germline ends came to 19 bases. Germline CDR1 LGHDT, CDR2 YNNKEL (reference sequence). The CDR3 reads CASSPEETLVRNEQFF. The CDR3 DNA is TGTGCCAGCAGCCCCGAGGAAACTTTGGTTCGCAATGAGCAGTTCTTC.

The gene calls are TRBV24-1 and TRBJ2-2; no definite D call. The CDR3 has 12 amino acids. Trimming removed 4 bases at V and 7 bases at J, with 6 bases between. From germline, CDR1 is KGHDR and CDR2 SFDVKD. Written as DNA, the CDR3 is TGTGCCACCAGTGAGGGTAGCGGGGAGCTGTTTTTT. This encodes CATSEGSGELFF.

The V and J genes are TRBV10-3 and TRBJ1-1; a possible D gene is TRBD1 (6 bases). The germline CDR1 and CDR2 sequences are ENHRY and SYGVKD. CDR3 length: 15 amino acids. Trimming shortened V by 6 bases and J by 2 bases, and 16 bases separated the two germline ends. The CDR3 here is CAIRSPGQTNTEAFF. The CDR3, as DNA: TGTGCCATCAGGTCCCCGGGACAAACCAACACTGAAGCTTTCTTT.

This chain uses TRBV20-1 with TRBJ2-4, with D possibly matching TRBD2 (6 bases). Germline CDR1 reads DFQATT; CDR2 reads SNEGSKA (reference sequence). The CDR3 consists of 19 residues. Deletions cut 0 bases from V and 0 bases from J, with 21 bases between. DNA of the CDR3: TGCAGTGCTAGAGACTTTGAGCGGGTCGCTGACTTAGCCAAAAACATTCAGTACTTC. Translating it yields CSARDFERVADLAKNIQYF.

This clonotype has only a few counts. The gene calls are TRBV2 and TRBJ2-5; 9 nucleotides align to TRBD2. Per the germline V gene, CDR1 is SNHLY and CDR2 is FYNNEI. V lost 6 bases to trimming and J lost 1 base; unmatched junction nucleotides: 15. The CDR3 is 18 residues long. This CDR3 is CASRGVGSGGHIQETQYF. CDR3 DNA sequence: TGTGCCAGCAGGGGGGTGGGTAGCGGGGGCCATATCCAAGAGACCCAGTACTTC.

This clonotype appeared a few times. The V gene is TRBV19, the J gene TRBJ1-5; D is ambiguous. The ends were cut back, 4 bases at V and 0 bases at J, with 4 bases in the middle. The germline CDR1 and CDR2 sequences are LNHDA and SQIVND (reference sequence). The CDR3 has 13 amino acids. The CDR3 region is CASSTVSNQPQHF. CDR3 DNA sequence: TGTGCCAGTAGTACTGTTAGCAATCAGCCCCAGCATTTT.

The CDR3 coding sequence is TGTGCCAGCCGGGCAGTGGGCGCCCCCTACGAGCAGTACTTC. Protein: CASRAVGAPYEQYF. This chain connects TRBV7-9 to TRBJ2-7; the D is unclear. CDR3 length equals 14 residues. Germline CDR1 and CDR2: SEHNR and FQNEAQ (reference sequence). Trimming removed 8 bases at V and 2 bases at J, with 16 bases between.

The chain is built from TRBV5-6 and TRBJ1-5, with D tentatively TRBD1 (5 bases). This CDR3 contains 17 residues. Per germline, CDR1 SGHDT and CDR2 YYEEEE. The V end was cut by 0 bases, the J end by 0 bases, with 13 bases between. The CDR3 bases are TGTGCCAGCAGCTTGGGATCCGGGACGGATAGCAATCAGCCCCAGCATTTT. Its protein is CASSLGSGTDSNQPQHF.